A selection of T cell receptor beta chains follows, all from one sample in a study of CD8+ T cells in alopecia areata. Assay: immunoSEQ multiplex PCR; the TCRdb copy retains only in-frame clones and omits some. This table holds about 180,000 clones, about 53% found once. Sequencing was performed on CD8+ T cells sorted from blood, taken at week 24, from a patient treated with tofacitinib. The source is a human donor with alopecia areata. CDR3s include the opening cysteine and the closing phenylalanine or tryptophan. Fields, in order: J gene, clone size, V gene, D gene, CDR3 protein, CDR3 DNA. A D gene is named only where the DNA matches it firmly. Size tells how often a clone was seen (once, few, many) or the class of an expanded clone, and some rows leave it out.

>TRBJ2-5|NA|TRBV4-3|TRBD2
CASSQEWTSGAGETQYF
TGCGCCAGCAGCCAAGAGTGGACTAGCGGGGCCGGAGAGACCCAGTACTTC
>TRBJ1-2|NA|TRBV29-1|NA
CSVESYGYTF
TGCAGCGTTGAGTCGTATGGCTACACCTTC
>TRBJ2-3|once|TRBV6-5|NA
CASSMGIDTQYF
TGTGCCAGCAGTATGGGGATAGATACGCAGTATTTT
>TRBJ1-2|few|TRBV20-1|NA
CSADGYTF
TGCAGTGCTGATGGCTACACCTTC
>TRBJ2-7|NA|TRBV7-9|NA
CASSLGQGHEQYF
TGTGCCAGCAGCCTGGGTCAGGGGCACGAGCAGTACTTC
>TRBJ2-4|NA|TRBV30|NA
CAWSEHARLIRAKNIQYF
TGTGCCTGGAGTGAGCACGCCAGATTAATCCGAGCCAAAAACATTCAGTACTTC
>TRBJ1-1|few|TRBV19|NA
CASSLSLGNTEAFF
TGTGCCAGTAGTCTCAGTTTGGGTAACACTGAAGCTTTCTTT
>TRBJ2-7|NA|TRBV30|NA
CALRLGESSYEQYF
TGTGCCTTGAGGTTGGGGGAGAGCTCCTACGAGCAGTACTTC
>TRBJ1-2|NA|TRBV9|NA
CASSGSKGYGYTF
TGTGCCAGCAGCGGCTCTAAAGGCTATGGCTACACCTTC
>TRBJ2-2|NA|TRBV30|NA
CAWSWGKTPSGELFF
TGTGCCTGGAGTTGGGGAAAGACCCCTTCCGGGGAGCTGTTTTTT